This passage covers 12 T cell receptor beta chains from one sample sequenced in a study of CD8+ T cells in alopecia areata. RNA extraction and reverse transcription yielded cDNA as sequencing template. TCRdb keeps only in-frame clones here, not all; method: immunoSEQ multiplex PCR. The repertoire holds about 130,000 clones, with 45% to 50% as singletons. The sequencing here drew on CD8+ T cells sorted from blood, taken at week 0. The receptors derive from a human donor with alopecia areata.

The chain is built from TRBV27 and TRBJ1-5, with 7 bases identical to TRBD1. This CDR3 is 13 amino acids long. CDR1 and CDR2 (germline): MNHEY, SMNVEV (reference sequence). V lost 3 bases, J lost 7 bases, and 3 bases stayed unmatched. The chain's CDR3 is CASSLTGFQPQHF. The CDR3 DNA reads as TGTGCCAGCAGTTTGACAGGGTTCCAGCCCCAGCATTTT.

The CDR3 sequence is CSVEATDRAGTEAFF. DNA of the CDR3: TGCAGCGTTGAAGCCACCGACAGGGCGGGGACTGAAGCTTTCTTT. The rearrangement joins TRBV29-1 to TRBJ1-1; 7 bases agree with TRBD1. After removal of 1 base from V and 5 bases from J, the junction contained 10 bases not matched to a gene. There are 15 residues in the CDR3. Germline V CDR1 and CDR2: SQVTM, ANQGSEA.

This clone was observed a handful of times. The chain recombines TRBV27 with TRBJ2-1; the D gene is possibly TRBD1 (6 bases). The V end lost 5 bases, the J end lost 4 bases, and 12 bases lay between the germline ends. This CDR3 is built from 14 residues. Germline assignment: CDR1 MNHEY and CDR2 SMNVEV (reference sequence). As DNA, the CDR3 is TGTGCCAGCAGTGTAGGGGGAGATTACAATGAGCAGTTCTTC. Its translation: CASSVGGDYNEQFF.

V is TRBV5-6 and J is TRBJ1-1; D may be TRBD1 (6 bases). This CDR3 is built from 15 residues. Germline V gene lookup returns CDR1 SGHDT and CDR2 YYEEEE. The germline V and J ends were trimmed by 4 bases and 4 bases, with 17 bases remaining between them. CDR3 loop: CASSPSGGLITEAFF. The CDR3 DNA sequence: TGTGCCAGCAGCCCGTCCGGGGGCCTTATCACTGAAGCTTTCTTT.

The chain joins TRBV10-3 to TRBJ1-1, with 7 bases aligning to TRBD1. Germline V gene data show CDR1 as ENHRY and CDR2 as SYGVKD. V lost 4 bases to trimming and J lost 4 bases; unmatched junction nucleotides: 15. The CDR3 covers 17 residues. The CDR3: CAISAPGEGAEGTEAFF. For the CDR3, the DNA is TGTGCCATCAGTGCTCCAGGGGAGGGGGCCGAGGGCACTGAAGCTTTCTTT.

The J gene is TRBJ1-2, the V gene TRBV29-1; no clear D. The V end lost 7 bases, the J end lost 8 bases, and 11 bases lay between the germline ends. CDR1 is SQVTM, CDR2 ANQGSEA, per germline. This CDR3 has 10 amino acids. CDR3 sequence: CSDSLGGYTF. CDR3 bases: TGCAGCGACTCTTTGGGCGGCTACACCTTC.

This clone was detected only a few times. The chain is built from TRBV4-1 and TRBJ2-7; D gene unclear. V lost 0 bases, J lost 6 bases, and 15 bases lay in between. From germline, CDR1 is MGHRA and CDR2 YSYEKL. This CDR3 region has 15 residues. CDR3 coding DNA: TGCGCCAGCAGCCAAGAACCCGCTGGTGGAATCGAGCAGTACTTC. It is translated as CASSQEPAGGIEQYF.

This clone showed up just once. This chain uses TRBV7-9 with TRBJ1-5; D is perhaps TRBD1 (5 bases). Germline CDR1 reads SEHNR; CDR2 reads FQNEAQ (reference sequence). The CDR3 totals 14 residues. The V end was cut by 3 bases, the J end by 5 bases, with 11 bases between. CDR3 loop: CASSFGGTHQPQHF. DNA for the CDR3: TGTGCCAGCAGCTTTGGGGGAACCCATCAGCCCCAGCATTTT. Using reference TRBV7-9 and TRBJ1-5 for the parts outside the CDR3, the full variable domain is DTGVSQNPRHKITKRGQNVTFRCDPISEHNRLYWYRQTLGQGPEFLTYFQNEAQLEKSRLLSDRFSAERPKGSFSTLEIQRTEQGDSAMYLCASSFGGTHQPQHFGDGTRLSIL.

This chain connects TRBV1 to TRBJ1-2. TRBV1 constitutes a pseudogene. The CDR3 is 16 amino acids. As DNA, the CDR3 is TGCACCAGCAGCCAGAGGGGTCCGAATTCAAGGCTTGGCTACACCTTC. Residues: CTSSQRGPNSRLGYTF.

This chain joins TRBV29-1 and TRBJ2-3; tentative D call: TRBD1 (6 bases). The CDR3 covers 17 residues. The V gene lost 5 bases and the J gene lost 1 base, with 22 bases spanning the gap. Germline V lookup: CDR1 SQVTM, CDR2 ANQGSEA. The CDR3 protein is CSVRGTYRVPGTDTQYF. The CDR3 DNA reads as TGCAGCGTTCGCGGAACTTACAGGGTACCTGGCACAGATACGCAGTATTTT.

This clone turned up a few times. The chain carries TRBV6-6 and TRBJ2-7; 12 bases match TRBD2. Germline assignment: CDR1 MNHNY and CDR2 SVGAGI (reference sequence). J lost 6 bases, V lost 0 bases, and 6 bases had no gene match. CDR3 length: 16 residues. CDR3 protein: CASSYSSSGGALEQYF. The CDR3 DNA is TGTGCCAGCAGTTACTCGTCTAGCGGGGGGGCCCTCGAGCAGTACTTC.

V and J are TRBV9 and TRBJ1-2; TRBD1 might be the D (5 bases). CDR1 is SGDLS and CDR2 is YYNGEE in the germline V gene. The CDR3 is 13 amino acids. Trimming left V 1 base short and J 4 bases short, with 8 bases between. CDR3 DNA sequence: TGTGCCAGCAGCGTAACAGACAGCTATGGCTACACCTTC. Protein product: CASSVTDSYGYTF.